This TCR beta chain came from a study of blood T cell repertoires in COVID-19. Regarding this clone: Additional DNA sequences in this sample encode the identical CDR3.

Profiled with immunoSEQ multiplex PCR; TCRdb holds only in-frame clones, not every one. The top ten hold about 4.5% of the sample, which has 230,000 or so clones, about 80% seen once. V trimming: 0 bases; J trimming: 1 base; junction bases outside the gene matches: 0. The CDR3 runs 14 residues. Per germline, CDR1 SGHRS and CDR2 YFSETQ. The clonotype comes from a middle-aged man with active or convalescent COVID-19. The chain combines TRBV5-1 with TRBJ1-1; TRBD1 matches at 7 bases. The sequencing input was peripheral blood. The CDR3 DNA reads TGCGCCAGCAGCTTGGGGACAGGGAACACTGAAGCTTTCTTT. The encoded protein is CASSLGTGNTEAFF.